These 28 T cell receptor beta chains share one sample of origin, sequenced in a study of cytomegalovirus exposure and HLA in healthy donors. It was with 60 Vbeta and 13 Jbeta primers that the PCR ran. Libraries were prepared by immunoSEQ multiplex PCR; TCRdb keeps only in-frame clonotypes and omits some of them. The sample contains about 170,000 clones, around 80% of which appear only once. Material: PBMCs. The receptors come from a man aged 18 to 30 in good health and CMV-seronegative.

The chain couples TRBV19 to TRBJ1-5; tentatively, D is TRBD1 (5 bases). Germline CDR1 LNHDA, CDR2 SQIVND (reference sequence). V lost 5 bases and J 5 bases, leaving 16 bases between the germline ends. The CDR3 is made up of 15 amino acids. The CDR3 DNA reads as TGTGCCAGTAGTTCTGACAGTTTACTTTATCAGCCCCAGCATTTT. This codes for CASSSDSLLYQPQHF. The full variable domain, with the rest looked up from reference TRBV19 and TRBJ1-5, is DGGITQSPKYLFRKEGQNVTLSCEQNLNHDAMYWYRQDPGQGLRLIYYSQIVNDFQKGDIAEGYSVSREKKESFPLTVTSAQKNPTAFYLCASSSDSLLYQPQHFGDGTRLSIL.

This rearrangement joins TRBV27 to TRBJ2-1; D not certain. This CDR3 is built from 13 residues. Trimming took off 4 bases at V and 2 bases at J, with 6 bases between the two ends. Germline lookup yields CDR1 MNHEY and CDR2 SMNVEV (reference sequence). CDR3 region: CASSWATYNEQFF. CDR3 nucleotide sequence: TGTGCCAGCAGTTGGGCTACCTACAATGAGCAGTTCTTC.

The V gene is TRBV11-2, the J gene TRBJ2-1; D uncertain. The CDR3 runs to 13 residues. The V end lost 2 bases, the J end lost 2 bases, and 4 bases lay between the germline ends. CDR1 SGHAT and CDR2 FQNNGV come from the germline V gene. The CDR3 spells CASSLTTYNEQFF. The CDR3 DNA follows: TGTGCCAGCAGCTTAACAACCTACAATGAGCAGTTCTTC.

The chain carries TRBV7-9 and TRBJ1-2; weak D call: TRBD1 (6 bases). V lost 5 bases and J 2 bases, leaving 9 bases between the germline ends. Per the germline V gene, CDR1 is SEHNR and CDR2 is FQNEAQ (reference sequence). The CDR3 covers 13 residues. The CDR3 bases are TGTGCCAGCAGCCCGGACAGAAACTATGGCTACACCTTC. Amino acids: CASSPDRNYGYTF.

The chain combines TRBV5-8 with TRBJ1-4; TRBD1 might be the D (6 bases). The germline V gene has CDR1 SGHTS and CDR2 YDEGEE. The CDR3 sequence is 16 residues long. V was clipped by 1 base and J by 6 bases, with 16 bases between them. This CDR3 is CASSLSVGRGYEKLFF. The CDR3 nucleotides read TGTGCCAGCAGCTTGTCGGTGGGCAGGGGATATGAAAAACTGTTTTTT.

The CDR3 loop reads CASSYSPGSGYTF. The CDR3 coding sequence is TGTGCCAGCAGTTACTCGCCAGGATCTGGCTACACCTTC. The chain links TRBV6-5 to TRBJ1-2; D not resolved. The length of the CDR3 is 13 residues. V was pared by 0 bases and J by 7 bases, with 9 bases between. Per germline, CDR1 MNHEY and CDR2 SVGAGI.

CDR3 region: CATSRDRTGGSGANVLTF. CDR3 in DNA: TGTGCCACCAGCAGAGATAGGACAGGGGGCTCCGGGGCCAACGTCCTGACTTTC. The V gene is TRBV15, the J gene TRBJ2-6; TRBD1 matches at 11 bases. The CDR3 totals 18 residues. CDR1 is LNHNV and CDR2 is YYDKDF in the germline V gene (reference sequence). The V gene end was trimmed by 0 bases and the J gene end by 4 bases; junction bases not matched to a gene: 5.

This rearrangement joins TRBV19 to TRBJ2-6; D ambiguous. The CDR3 spans 14 residues. Germline lookup yields CDR1 LNHDA and CDR2 SQIVND (reference sequence). V gave up 8 bases and J gave up 0 bases, with 8 bases separating them. Here the CDR3 reads CASARSSGANVLTF. The DNA for the CDR3 is TGTGCCAGTGCCAGGTCCTCTGGGGCCAACGTCCTGACTTTC.

This chain uses TRBV6-6 with TRBJ2-5, with 7 bases that match TRBD2. V trimming: 7 bases; J trimming: 4 bases; junction bases outside the gene matches: 0. There are 11 residues in the CDR3. Per the germline V gene, CDR1 is MNHNY and CDR2 is SVGAGI (reference sequence). CDR3: CASTGGETQYF. CDR3 bases: TGTGCCAGCACGGGGGGAGAGACCCAGTACTTC.

The chain uses TRBV14 and TRBJ2-7, with 7 bases aligning to TRBD2. CDR3 length equals 14 residues. Germline-derived CDR1 and CDR2 are SGHDN and FVKESK. Trimming removed 2 bases from V and 2 bases from J; junction bases left unmatched: 3. The CDR3, as DNA: TGTGCCAGCAGCCAATGGGGGAGGGCCTACGAGCAGTACTTC. This codes for CASSQWGRAYEQYF.

This CDR3 reads CASSLMGQIQAFF. CDR3 coding DNA: TGTGCCAGCAGCTTAATGGGACAGATTCAAGCTTTCTTT. The J gene is TRBJ1-1, the V gene TRBV7-9; 7 nucleotides match TRBD1. This CDR3 is 13 amino acids long. After removal of 2 bases from V and 9 bases from J, the junction contained 6 bases not matched to a gene. CDR1 SEHNR and CDR2 FQNEAQ come from the germline V gene (reference sequence). Based on the CDR3 plus reference TRBV7-9 and TRBJ1-1, the full variable domain is DTGVSQNPRHKITKRGQNVTFRCDPISEHNRLYWYRQTLGQGPEFLTYFQNEAQLEKSRLLSDRFSAERPKGSFSTLEIQRTEQGDSAMYLCASSLMGQIQAFFGQGTRLTVV.

The V call is TRBV27, the J call TRBJ2-5; 7 bases map to TRBD1. Trimming removed 6 bases from V and 4 bases from J; junction bases left unmatched: 8. This CDR3 spans 14 amino acids. CDR1 is MNHEY and CDR2 is SMNVEV in the germline V gene (reference sequence). The CDR3 nucleotides read TGTGCCAGCAGATTAACCGGGACAGTAGAGACCCAGTACTTC. The encoded protein is CASRLTGTVETQYF.

The genes are TRBV6-1 and TRBJ1-6; tentatively, D is TRBD1 (6 bases). Trimming stripped 10 bases from V and 10 bases from J, with 20 bases between. Germline V gene data show CDR1 as MNHNS and CDR2 as SASEGT. The CDR3 runs 14 residues. CDR3 DNA sequence: TGTGCCACGGACCGGGACACCGCGGACTCACCCCTCCACTTT. It encodes CATDRDTADSPLHF.

The chain employs TRBV19 and TRBJ2-1; D unresolved. The CDR3 consists of 12 residues. The V end was cut by 5 bases, the J end by 10 bases, with 12 bases between. CDR1 LNHDA and CDR2 SQIVND come from the germline V gene (reference sequence). The CDR3 region is CASSPEFGEQFF. CDR3 in DNA: TGTGCCAGTAGTCCTGAGTTCGGGGAGCAGTTCTTC.

This clone was observed once. V and J are TRBV19 and TRBJ1-1; 8 bases align to TRBD1. The germline V gene encodes CDR1 LNHDA and CDR2 SQIVND (reference sequence). The junction had 6 bases not matched to a gene; V was cut back by 10 bases and J by 5 bases. The CDR3 has 12 residues. The CDR3 nucleotides read TGTGCCACTAAAACAGGGGGGACTGAAGCTTTCTTT. Protein product: CATKTGGTEAFF. Full variable domain (rest looked up from reference TRBV19 and TRBJ1-1): DGGITQSPKYLFRKEGQNVTLSCEQNLNHDAMYWYRQDPGQGLRLIYYSQIVNDFQKGDIAEGYSVSREKKESFPLTVTSAQKNPTAFYLCATKTGGTEAFFGQGTRLTVV.

This clone has more than one count but fewer than ten. This chain uses TRBV9 with TRBJ2-3; 12 bases match TRBD2. CDR1 and CDR2 (germline): SGDLS, YYNGEE. Trimming at V came to 0 bases and at J to 6 bases, leaving 8 bases not matched to a gene. This CDR3 is 17 amino acids long. The CDR3 here is CASSVGLAGGPWDTQYF. In DNA, the CDR3 is TGTGCCAGCAGCGTAGGCCTAGCGGGAGGGCCGTGGGATACGCAGTATTTT.

CDR3 residues: CASSQEVVHSGGQETQYF. Here the CDR3 DNA reads TGCGCCAGCAGCCAAGAGGTAGTTCATAGCGGGGGACAAGAGACCCAGTACTTC. The chain carries TRBV4-3 and TRBJ2-5, with TRBD2 matching over 9 bases. The CDR3 extends over 18 amino acids. Looked up from germline, CDR1 is LGHNA and CDR2 is YSLEER. Unmatched junction bases numbered 10, after V lost 0 bases and J lost 2 bases.

In its sample, this clone was seen once. The gene calls are TRBV7-9 and TRBJ1-5; 9 positions match TRBD1. CDR3 length equals 17 residues. Germline V CDR1 and CDR2: SEHNR, FQNEAQ (reference sequence). V was clipped by 3 bases and J by 7 bases; unmatched bases: 13. This CDR3 is CASSLGTGTFSEQPQHF. CDR3 DNA: TGTGCCAGCAGCTTGGGGACAGGGACCTTTTCGGAGCAGCCCCAGCATTTT.

The count of this clone is one. The chain uses TRBV9 and TRBJ2-7; TRBD2 aligns across 8 bases. J lost 6 bases, V lost 7 bases, and 18 bases had no gene match. The V gene's germline CDR1 is SGDLS and CDR2 YYNGEE. The CDR3 contains 16 residues. The CDR3 sequence: CASGGPSAAGVTEQYF. The CDR3 nucleotides are TGTGCCAGCGGCGGACCCTCGGCAGCGGGAGTTACCGAGCAGTACTTC.

V and J are TRBV5-6 and TRBJ1-4; 8 bases map to TRBD1. The CDR3 extends over 14 amino acids. CDR1 and CDR2 from the germline V gene are SGHDT and YYEEEE. Germline trimming cut 3 bases from V and 6 bases from J; bases unmatched to any gene: 4. The CDR3 DNA reads TGTGCCAGCAGCTCCCAGGGGGCTGATGAAAAACTGTTTTTT. It codes for CASSSQGADEKLFF. The whole variable domain, filled in from reference TRBV5-6 and TRBJ1-4, reads DAGVTQSPTHLIKTRGQQVTLRCSPKSGHDTVSWYQQALGQGPQFIFQYYEEEERQRGNFPDRFSGHQFPNYSSELNVNALLLGDSALYLCASSSQGADEKLFFGSGTQLSVL.

This chain's CDR3 is CASGTAGNSPLHF. In DNA form, the CDR3 reads TGTGCCTCTGGGACAGCCGGTAATTCACCCCTCCACTTT. The J gene is TRBJ1-6, the V gene TRBV10-3, with TRBD1 matching over 7 bases. This CDR3 has 13 residues. Germline CDR1 reads ENHRY; CDR2 reads SYGVKD. J was trimmed by 6 bases and V by 11 bases; bases with no gene match: 7.

The rearrangement uses TRBV7-8 and TRBJ2-5; 15 nucleotides agree with TRBD2. CDR1 SGHVS and CDR2 FQNEAQ come from the germline V gene. After removal of 6 bases from V and 3 bases from J, the junction contained 5 bases not matched to a gene. The CDR3 length is 16 residues. The CDR3 loop is CASRYGTSGRKETQYF. In nucleotides, the CDR3 is TGTGCCAGCAGATACGGGACTAGCGGGAGGAAAGAGACCCAGTACTTC.

This clone was detected only a few times. V usage is TRBV6-5 and J usage is TRBJ1-1; D ambiguous. Germline-derived CDR1 and CDR2 are MNHEY and SVGAGI. The V gene lost 8 bases and the J gene lost 2 bases, with 12 bases spanning the gap. This CDR3 contains 13 residues. CDR3 in amino acids: CASLATANTEAFF. In nucleotides, the CDR3 is TGTGCCAGCTTAGCGACGGCTAACACTGAAGCTTTCTTT.

This chain joins TRBV6-5 and TRBJ1-1, with D unresolved. The V gene's germline CDR1 is MNHEY and CDR2 SVGAGI. V was shortened by 4 bases and J by 8 bases, with 8 bases between the two germline ends. The length of the CDR3 is 11 residues. The CDR3 region is CASSFSLEAFF. The CDR3 DNA reads as TGTGCCAGCAGTTTTAGCTTGGAAGCTTTCTTT.

This chain connects TRBV15 to TRBJ2-3; TRBD1 matches at 9 bases. V trimming: 1 base; J trimming: 13 bases; junction bases outside the gene matches: 0. This CDR3 region has 11 residues. CDR1 is LNHNV and CDR2 is YYDKDF in the germline V gene (reference sequence). The CDR3 DNA is TGTGCCACCAGCAGAGGACAGGGGGAGTATTTT. Protein sequence: CATSRGQGEYF.

This clone was recorded once. V and J are TRBV9 and TRBJ1-4; D gene uncertain. This CDR3 has 14 amino acids. CDR1 is SGDLS, CDR2 YYNGEE, per germline. V shed 3 bases and J shed 4 bases, with 10 bases lying between them. CDR3 in DNA: TGTGCCAGCAGCGCCCGGGGAAGTAATGAAAAACTGTTTTTT. This codes for CASSARGSNEKLFF.

The chain recombines TRBV11-2 with TRBJ2-1; TRBD2 matches 11 bases. Germline V lookup: CDR1 SGHAT, CDR2 FQNNGV. With V trimmed by 6 bases and J by 7 bases, 5 bases remained unmatched. CDR3 length equals 14 residues. CDR3 nucleotide sequence: TGTGCCAGCAGGGAGACTAGCGGGACGAATGAGCAGTTCTTC. Translating it yields CASRETSGTNEQFF.

The rearrangement joins TRBV5-1 to TRBJ2-7, with D unclear. Between the trimmed V and J ends, which lost 4 bases and 5 bases, there was a span of 19 bases. This CDR3 is built from 15 residues. Germline lookup yields CDR1 SGHRS and CDR2 YFSETQ. The chain's CDR3 is CASSPRWQVVHEQYF. Written as DNA, the CDR3 is TGCGCCAGCAGCCCGAGGTGGCAAGTTGTCCACGAGCAGTACTTC.